The text below deals with one TCR beta chain. The data originate from a study of blood T cell repertoires in COVID-19. Study summary: The cDNA or gDNA used as material had been derived from T cells, B-cell-depleted T cells, or PBMCs.

TCRdb's table, derived via immunoSEQ multiplex PCR, lists solely in-frame clones and lacks some. The sample records 150,000 to 200,000 clones, 75% to 90% being singletons. The ends lost 2 bases at V and 3 bases at J; junction bases unmatched: 6. This CDR3 spans 15 amino acids. The V gene's germline CDR1 is MNHEY and CDR2 SMNVEV (reference sequence). The receptor's source is a woman aged 55-69 years with acute or convalescent COVID-19. The sequencing sample was made of peripheral blood. The chain uses TRBV27 and TRBJ2-7; 8 bases agree with TRBD2. The CDR3 reads CASSLRAGEHYEQYV. The DNA for the CDR3 is TGTGCCAGCAGTTTACGAGCGGGAGAACACTACGAGCAGTACGTC.